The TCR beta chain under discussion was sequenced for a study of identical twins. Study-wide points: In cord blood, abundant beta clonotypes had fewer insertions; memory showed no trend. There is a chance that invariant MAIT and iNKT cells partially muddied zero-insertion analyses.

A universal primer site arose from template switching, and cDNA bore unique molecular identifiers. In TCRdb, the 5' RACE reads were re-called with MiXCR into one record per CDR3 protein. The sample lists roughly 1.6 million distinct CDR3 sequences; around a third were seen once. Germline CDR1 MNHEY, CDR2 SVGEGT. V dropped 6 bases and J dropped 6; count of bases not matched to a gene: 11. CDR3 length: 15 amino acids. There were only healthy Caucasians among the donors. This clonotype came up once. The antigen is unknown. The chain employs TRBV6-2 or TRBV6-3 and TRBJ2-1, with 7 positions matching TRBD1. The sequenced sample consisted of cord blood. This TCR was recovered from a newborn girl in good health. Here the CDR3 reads CASSPNRQGFNEQFF. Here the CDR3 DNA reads TGTGCCAGCAGCCCGAATCGACAGGGTTTCAATGAGCAGTTCTTC.